Sequencing of this T cell receptor (beta chain) was carried out in a study of T cell responses to AZD1222 COVID-19 vaccine (dated by TCRdb to the early 2020s). Study-level background: Because spike-specific TCR depth and breadth did not differ between the two schedules, AZD1222 recipients who got a second dose at roughly 4 weeks were pooled with those who got a second dose at roughly 12 weeks. A total of 230 to 250 trial participants underwent TCR sequencing, of whom some 210 received two doses of AZD1222 and some 26 received two doses of the MenACWY control vaccine. Trial participants were enrolled by age into 18-55, 56-69 and 70-plus year subgroups, with approximately 160, 26 and 62 TCR-sequenced participants respectively. What the work shows at the level of the full study, not this receptor alone: A significant rise in spike-specific TCR breadth and depth was observed after two AZD1222 doses relative to day 0 and relative to MenACWY recipients. No day 14 peak-response samples were available, so repertoires were characterized only after the peak T cell response. Reportedly, close to half of the unique spike-specific TCRs recognized epitopes lying outside the regions that are mutated in the B.1.351 and B.1.1.7 variants. Only six or seven AZD1222 recipients were SARS-CoV-2 seropositive at baseline, limiting conclusions about previously exposed vaccinees. Vaccine-associated CD4 TCRs spanned the whole spike protein, with dominant responses in regions 160-218 and 743-854. In the small 56-69-year group, the increase in depth fell short of significance, most likely because of low power. Most participants were white British and females outnumbered males, and the authors suggested that clonal diversity may have been underestimated.

Of note for this clone: Its antigen remains undetermined. The record has no base qualities; no much larger clone is one base away.

The sample's time point label, in plain terms: baseline before first vaccination. Samples from vaccinated people were obtained from the UK trials COV001 and COV002, which included a single-blind randomized controlled phase 2/3 trial of AZD1222 (ChAdOx1 nCoV-19) in healthy adults. Trial participant PBMC samples were collected at day 0 and day 28 after the second dose for TCRbeta chain sequencing. The CDR3 regions of human TCRbeta chains were analyzed by immunosequencing. On the authors' methods: Repertoire TCRs were matched against a reference library of SARS-CoV-2-specific TCRs generated with the MIRA antigen-specificity platform. Breadth was defined as the fraction of unique TCRs that were SARS-CoV-2-associated. Depth was defined as the fraction of total T cells that were SARS-CoV-2-associated. Each spike-specific TCR was assigned to its reactive spike region and to a CD4 or CD8 class using the MIRA data. Log10-transformed breadth and depth values were compared by one-way ANOVA with Sidak's multiple comparisons tests. TCRdb holds this immuneACCESS table with in-frame rearrangements only. Some clones are missing; in checked studies, unresolved V genes explain under half, and the rest has no known cause. D and trimming come from the DNA, and the V and J calls and clone size come from that table. For this sample the table gives under 140,000 clones, of which 88% were detected only once. Over 1.5% of the sample rests with the top ten.

The sample was peripheral blood, taken on day 0 of AZD1222 vaccination. The source is an adult in good health.

The nucleotide sequence is TGTGCCAGCGGAGTTAGCACAGATACGCAGTATTTT. This is translated as CASGVSTDTQYF. The sequence links TRBV6-6 to TRBJ2-3; the D gene lacks a confident call. The V and J ends are trimmed by 8 bases and 0 bases, leaving 6 bases between them. The germline V gene (reference sequence) gives CDR1 as MNHNY and CDR2 as SVGAGI. The CDR3 spans 12 residues, from the cysteine through the phenylalanine. The entry retains the CDR3 DNA only, 36 bases that are in frame from base 1.